This T cell receptor (beta chain) originates from a study of cytomegalovirus exposure and HLA in healthy donors (dated by TCRdb to about 2017). Regarding the complete study: In an earlier analysis of some 610 of the donors, 276 Gb of sequence data and 117 million unique TCR beta sequences from about 179 million T cells were reported. About 300 gigabases of sequencing data and 70 million to 100 million unique TCR sequences made up an early release that covered several hundred HLA-typed donors. The genetic ancestry cluster associated with self-reported Caucasian donors included approximately 85% of the approximately 430 genotyped donors. The study aimed to test whether cataloging public T cell receptors could reveal signatures of past pathogen exposure. The T cell repertoires of under 750 subjects were profiled by immunosequencing and related to cytomegalovirus serostatus. Besides the first cohort of some 670 subjects, a separate validation cohort made up of roughly 120 different subjects was used. To predict cytomegalovirus infection status, the study combined high-throughput TCR immunosequencing, statistical association of individual TCRs with disease status, and machine learning. A later analysis re-examined previously published TCR beta repertoires from about 670 donors and added high-resolution HLA genotyping to investigate patterns of TCR occurrence. Rather than drawing on any new phenotypic data, the later analysis identified candidate immune exposures from TCR beta sequences and the way those sequences occurred across donors. An earlier analysis of fewer than 750 of the donors used high-throughput TCR beta sequencing to judge whether each TCR beta V gene segment behaved as functional or pseudogenic. Donor age, sex, ethnicity and CMV serostatus were compiled alongside the repertoire data. A later genetic analysis used genome-wide SNP genotypes for about 60% of the roughly 700 donors, treating that subset as a discovery cohort. Every discovery cohort repertoire had been produced on one sequencing platform. HLA typing included class I and class II loci at four-digit resolution. The number of donors typed differed by locus, with about 629-640 for A, B, C, DRB1 and DQB1, roughly 520 for DQA1, approximately 580 for DPA1, and about 450 for DPB1. Four to six DR-DQ haplotypes were handled as single units for association and clustering, since linkage in the cohort was strong. Across 398 genotyped donors of the cohort, an average of approximately 220,000 unique TCR beta nucleotide sequences per donor were sequenced, and approximately 17% of those sequences were non-productive. Findings and caveats that apply to the study as a whole: Because counts were too low, about 18 rarely observed V segments, including chromosome 9 orphons, were excluded from the earlier analysis of around 590 of the donors. In a later analysis, the rate of TCR association differed among HLA loci, with DRB1 alleles having the most associated TCRs and HLA-C alleles having the fewest. Compared with equally common non-associated chains, HLA-associated TCR beta chains in a later analysis were more clonally expanded and had lower generation probabilities. This cohort had only TCR beta chains sequenced, and the lack of alpha or paired-chain data limited which features could be detected. The 87-base-pair reads could not distinguish some IMGT-functional V segments, including TRBV6-2 and TRBV6-3, so those segments were excluded. Most TCR sequences were observed very rarely across donors, whereas some public TCRs were present in many individuals. A few of the identified cytomegalovirus-associated TCR beta chains were confirmed in vitro to be specific for cytomegalovirus antigens. In a later analysis, several top co-occurrence clusters were reported to appear linked to parvovirus B19, influenza, CMV and Epstein-Barr virus. Because HLA typing was unavailable for some donors at each locus, only the typed subset was used in association tests. Sequencing depth was assumed to be roughly uniform across donors in the presence/absence analyses, though that assumption may not hold. In a later analysis, most CMV-associated TCR beta chains were found to appear HLA-restricted, with HLA associations seemingly driven largely by CMV exposure. In both the original and validation cohorts, the classifier was reported to diagnose cytomegalovirus status with high specificity and sensitivity. When HLA alleles, especially DR and DQ, strongly co-occurred, TCR associations were difficult to assign to individual alleles. According to the authors, the approach could potentially be generalized to other disease states and immunological phenotypes. CMV serostatus was the only immune exposure information available for the cohort. A further reported finding was that TCR beta sequences accurately predicted the HLA-A and HLA-B alleles for most subjects in the first cohort. A cluster of highly shared sequence variants was judged likely to be a technical artifact of the sequencing pipeline. In a later analysis, 16,951 TCR beta sequences were associated with specific HLA alleles at a false discovery rate of 0.05. The study listed 150 to 200 TCR beta chains as associated with cytomegalovirus. In a later genetic analysis, a missense DCLRE1C variant was associated with V-gene and J-gene trimming of TCR beta chains, and the association was replicated in an independent cohort. A later genetic analysis reported fewer N-insertions in productive TCRs among donors in an Asian-associated ancestry cluster than the roughly 690-donor mean. An earlier analysis of 450 to 750 of the donors showed that most TCR beta V segments appeared in productive rearrangements either about 90% or about 30% of the time, which broadly matched IMGT annotations. Linkage disequilibrium might explain the correlated functional status among segregating V segments, but an unknown experimental factor could not be excluded.

Of note for this clone: No antigen is known for it. No base quality values were provided; no much bigger clone lies one nucleotide off.

Receptors were amplified or captured by the immunoSEQ multiplex PCR assay. For the multiplex PCR, a mixture combining 60 forward primers for TCR Vbeta segments and 13 reverse primers for TCR Jbeta segments was used. The CDR3 region of rearranged TCR beta genes was amplified from genomic DNA with a multiplex PCR assay. On the Illumina HiSeq System, the amplified TCR beta libraries were sequenced as 87-base-pair reads. In the source study's methods: A later analysis tallied tens of millions of unique TCR beta chains across the 650 to 750 repertoires, and about 12 million of those chains were shared by two or more donors. Raw reads were error-corrected and collapsed into unique sequences by a nearest-neighbor algorithm in which closely related sequences were merged to remove PCR and sequencing errors. To assign V, D and J gene segments, CDR3 sequences were aligned to IMGT reference sequences. For a sequence to be retained, a match of at least six nucleotides was required to both a V gene segment and a J gene segment. A rearrangement counted as productive if the CDR3 had no stop codons and remained in frame with V and J, and every other rearrangement counted as non-productive. Following IMGT convention, CDR3 was defined as the stretch from the second conserved V-encoded cysteine to the conserved J-encoded phenylalanine. In an earlier analysis of roughly 610 of the donors, sequences lacking an unambiguous match to a single V gene segment were excluded. In an earlier analysis of 450 to 700 of the donors, V segments were called functional above 56.7% productive rearrangements and were called segregating when the between-donor standard deviation exceeded 5%. To diagnose cytomegalovirus status from the catalog of TCR beta chain sequences, a statistical classification framework was built. V and J gene assignment, in a later analysis, came from comparing TCR nucleotide sequences with IMGT/GENE-DB human TR gene sequences. In a later analysis, CDR3 sequences and most-parsimonious VDJ recombination scenarios were assigned using the TCRdist pipeline. In a later analysis, every TCR beta chain was defined by the combination of its CDR3 amino acid sequence and its V-gene family, and reads without a unique V-gene family were dropped. To address suspected cross-contamination and a sequencing artifact, a later analysis removed 592 highly shared, low-generation-probability nucleotide sequences. In a later analysis, a clonal expansion index was calculated for each public chain from normalized within-repertoire ranks of inferred template counts. In a later analysis, generation probabilities were computed with a VDJ recombination model fitted to out-of-frame rearrangements, and the resulting probabilities were checked against IGoR. A later analysis scored TCR-TCR, TCR-HLA and TCR-CMV co-occurrence with hypergeometric tests, applying a repertoire-size bias correction to TCR pairs. In a later analysis, false discovery rates were estimated by permuting HLA or CMV assignments 20 times. In a later analysis, co-occurring TCRs were grouped using DBSCAN, and TCRdist sequence similarity was added for clustering within HLA-allele-positive subsets. Co-occurrence clustering excluded repertoires with fewer than 30,000 or more than 120,000 public chains, plus five with anomalous nucleotide sharing. This immuneACCESS table, as held by TCRdb, lists in-frame sequences with V and J called but not all clones. Of the missing ones, under half trace to an unresolved V gene in checked studies; the others have no known cause. The D gene and trimming were derived from the DNA, and the V and J assignments and clone size from that table. Present in this sample are around 130,000 clones, 75% to 85% of which were seen just once. The ten top clones hold 2% to 3% of the sample.

In the germline V gene (reference sequence), CDR1 corresponds to SEHNR and CDR2 to FQNEAQ. The V and J ends are trimmed by 4 bases and 1 base, leaving 16 bases between them. The CDR3 has 16 amino acids, counting the end cysteine and phenylalanine. Only the CDR3 DNA is retained, 48 bases long and in frame from the first base. The cohort comprised some 730 healthy bone marrow donors. At the time of sampling, every cohort member was nominally healthy, though immune exposures that went unrecorded were likely present. The donor tested CMV seronegative and was one of the 352 seronegative cohort members. A peripheral blood sample was collected from each donor, and TCR beta sequencing was performed on peripheral blood mononuclear cells. The Qiagen DNeasy Blood Extraction Kit was used to extract genomic DNA from the blood cell samples.

The TCR sequence derives from a man aged 25-45 years in good health and CMV-seronegative. The rearrangement joined TRBV7-9 to TRBJ1-2, and the D gene may be TRBD1, 6 bases matching. Sequencing was carried out using PBMCs. In nucleotides, the sequence is TGTGCCAGCAGCTCCGGGACACCGCCTCGTAACTATGGCTACACCTTC. Its protein is CASSSGTPPRNYGYTF.